Below are 14 T cell receptor beta chains sequenced from a single sample in a study of CD8 T cells in ankylosing spondylitis. Findings and limits, study-wide: A TCR beta motif of several highly homologous variants appeared characteristic of ankylosing spondylitis blood.

TCRdb used MiXCR to reprocess the 5' RACE reads, holding one entry per CDR3 protein. The table shows 700,000 to 1,000,000 distinct CDR3 sequences, with 12% occurring only once. No antigen has been assigned to these receptors. Sequenced material: blood, either unsorted or a sorted T cell fraction (not recorded which). These receptors were taken from a male donor with ankylosing spondylitis.

The chain employs TRBV5-4 and TRBJ2-5; D unresolved. CDR1 and CDR2 (germline): SGHNT, YYREEE (reference sequence). CDR3 length equals 14 residues. V was clipped by 0 bases and J by 0 bases, with 6 bases between them. The CDR3 spells CASSLATNQETQYF. DNA for the CDR3: TGTGCCAGCAGCTTGGCGACAAACCAAGAGACCCAGTACTTC.

This clonotype turned up a few times. J is TRBJ2-7 and V is TRBV5-1, with D perhaps TRBD1 or TRBD2 (7 bases each). In germline, CDR1 is SGHRS, CDR2 YFSETQ. The CDR3 length is 15 residues. The V gene lost 3 bases and the J gene lost 1 base, with 14 bases spanning the gap. CDR3 sequence reads: CASSWGGTASYEQYF. The CDR3 bases are TGCGCCAGCAGCTGGGGGGGGACAGCATCCTACGAGCAGTACTTC.

The CDR3 here is CASKRGPGDEQFF. The CDR3 bases are TGCGCCAGCAAGAGGGGGCCGGGCGATGAGCAGTTCTTC. The V and J genes are TRBV5-1 and TRBJ2-1; 7 bases fit TRBD1. Trimming took 6 bases from V and 8 from J; bases not matched to a gene: 8. Germline V gene data show CDR1 as SGHRS and CDR2 as YFSETQ. This CDR3 is 13 amino acids long.

The rearrangement uses TRBV20-1 and TRBJ1-4; D unresolved. This CDR3 is built from 15 residues. CDR1 and CDR2 from the germline V gene are DFQATT and SNEGSKA (reference sequence). Trimming pared 6 bases from V and 0 bases from J, leaving 14 bases between. CDR3 sequence (DNA): TGCAGTGCCACACCGTTTGGTGCAACTAATGAAAAACTGTTTTTT. It encodes CSATPFGATNEKLFF.

The chain employs TRBV5-4 and TRBJ2-3, with 9 bases aligning to TRBD1. The CDR3 totals 16 residues. CDR1 and CDR2 from the germline V gene are SGHNT and YYREEE (reference sequence). The ends lost 1 base at V and 1 base at J; junction bases unmatched: 4. The CDR3: CASSLYRDRGTDTQYF. DNA for the CDR3: TGTGCCAGCAGCTTGTACCGGGACAGGGGCACAGATACGCAGTATTTT.

This clonotype has a count of ten or more. The chain links TRBV12-3 or TRBV12-4 to TRBJ2-7; maybe TRBD1 (5 bases). Deletions cut 6 bases from V and 4 bases from J, with 10 bases between. The CDR3 length is 12 residues. The CDR3 nucleotides read TGTGCCAGCAGCCCACGACAGTACGAGCAGTACTTC. Amino acid sequence: CASSPRQYEQYF.

The chain combines TRBV12-3 or TRBV12-4 with TRBJ2-1; 10 bases agree with TRBD2. CDR3 length equals 16 residues. J gave up 9 bases and V 2 bases, and 10 bases lay outside the gene matches. The CDR3 DNA reads as TGTGCCAGCAGTTTAAGAGCTAGCGGGAGAGGTGCTGAGCAGTTCTTC. Protein product: CASSLRASGRGAEQFF.

V and J are TRBV20-1 and TRBJ2-7; TRBD2 is a possible D gene (5 bases). Trimming took 5 bases from V and 3 from J, leaving 20 bases between them. Germline V CDR1 and CDR2: DFQATT, SNEGSKA (reference sequence). This CDR3 has 15 amino acids. CDR3 DNA sequence: TGCAGTGCTGCCCCTGGTAGCAGCGGTAACTACGAGCAGTACTTC. Protein: CSAAPGSSGNYEQYF.

This clonotype was counted a few times. V usage is TRBV2 and J usage is TRBJ2-7, with D hard to call. This CDR3 has 14 residues. Trimming removed 7 bases at V and 4 bases at J, with 17 bases between. Germline values: CDR1 SNHLY, CDR2 FYNNEI. CDR3 nucleotide sequence: TGTGCCAGCACGCCAACTCCAACCCTATACGAGCAGTACTTC. Protein: CASTPTPTLYEQYF.

This clonotype was recorded a few times. The CDR3 spells CASSVAFMRVSGELFF. As DNA, the CDR3 is TGTGCCAGCAGCGTAGCTTTTATGAGGGTCTCCGGGGAGCTGTTTTTT. The chain combines TRBV9 with TRBJ2-2; perhaps TRBD2 as D (5 bases). The CDR3 contains 16 residues. Trimming removed 0 bases at V and 6 bases at J, with 15 bases between. Looked up from germline, CDR1 is SGDLS and CDR2 is YYNGEE. Full variable domain (missing parts from reference TRBV9 and TRBJ2-2): DSGVTQTPKHLITATGQRVTLRCSPRSGDLSVYWYQQSLDQGLQFLIQYYNGEERAKGNILERFSAQQFPDLHSELNLSSLELGDSALYFCASSVAFMRVSGELFFGEGSRLTVL.

The V call is TRBV9, the J call TRBJ2-6; D is unclear. Trimming took off 0 bases at V and 4 bases at J, with 8 bases between the two ends. This CDR3 region has 15 residues. Germline values: CDR1 SGDLS, CDR2 YYNGEE. CDR3 residues: CASSVGPGGANVLTF. The CDR3 DNA is TGTGCCAGCAGCGTAGGGCCTGGAGGGGCCAACGTCCTGACTTTC. Full variable domain (remainder filled in from reference TRBV9 and TRBJ2-6): DSGVTQTPKHLITATGQRVTLRCSPRSGDLSVYWYQQSLDQGLQFLIQYYNGEERAKGNILERFSAQQFPDLHSELNLSSLELGDSALYFCASSVGPGGANVLTFGAGSRLTVL.

J is TRBJ2-7 and V is TRBV6-2 or TRBV6-3; D tentatively reads TRBD1 or TRBD2 (5 bases each). Germline V gene lookup returns CDR1 MNHEY and CDR2 SVGEGT. The CDR3 is 14 residues long. Trimming pared 6 bases from V and 5 bases from J, leaving 17 bases between. CDR3 protein: CASRIFGTLDEQYF. The CDR3 nucleotides read TGTGCCAGCAGGATCTTCGGGACCCTCGACGAGCAGTACTTC.

This clonotype was seen ten or more times. The chain carries TRBV6-1 and TRBJ2-7; 9 nucleotides line up with TRBD1. Per germline, CDR1 MNHNS and CDR2 SASEGT. V dropped 5 bases and J dropped 2; count of bases not matched to a gene: 10. The CDR3 runs to 16 residues. CDR3 loop: CASSPLPGQGTYEQYF. In nucleotides, the CDR3 is TGTGCCAGCAGTCCCCTTCCGGGACAGGGTACCTACGAGCAGTACTTC.

In this sample, this clonotype turned up many times. One junction end disagrees with the germline gene, perhaps due to a read error. The J gene is TRBJ2-2, the V gene TRBV7-9, with D possibly matching TRBD2 (6 bases). CDR3 length: 15 amino acids. Germline V lookup: CDR1 SEHNR, CDR2 FQNEAQ (reference sequence). CDR3 sequence reads: CASSGGTANTGELFF. CDR3 sequence (DNA): TGCGCCAGCAGCGGCGGGACGGCGAACACCGGGGAGCTGTTTTTT.